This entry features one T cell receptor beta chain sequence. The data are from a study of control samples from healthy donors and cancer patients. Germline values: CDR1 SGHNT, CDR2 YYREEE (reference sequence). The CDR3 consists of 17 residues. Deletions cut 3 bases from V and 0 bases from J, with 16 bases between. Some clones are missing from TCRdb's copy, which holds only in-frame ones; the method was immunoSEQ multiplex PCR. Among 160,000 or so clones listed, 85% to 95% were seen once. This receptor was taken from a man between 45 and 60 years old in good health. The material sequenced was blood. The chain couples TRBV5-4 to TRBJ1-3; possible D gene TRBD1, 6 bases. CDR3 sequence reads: CASSSDPTGNSGNTIYF. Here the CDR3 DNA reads TGTGCCAGCAGCTCCGACCCCACAGGGAACTCTGGAAACACCATATATTTT. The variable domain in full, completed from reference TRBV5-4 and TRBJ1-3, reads ETGVTQSPTHLIKTRGQQVTLRCSSQSGHNTVSWYQQALGQGPQFIFQYYREEENGRGNFPPRFSGLQFPNYSSELNVNALELDDSALYLCASSSDPTGNSGNTIYFGEGSWLTVV.